These 25 T cell receptor beta chains share one sample of origin, sequenced in a study of patients and donors after allogeneic stem cell transplantation. Each CDR3 protein gets one entry after TCRdb re-called the RT-PCR reads with MiXCR. The table lists some 880,000 distinct CDR3 sequences, around 17% of them singletons, with 6% in the top ten. Material: blood, either unsorted or a sorted T cell fraction (not recorded which). The source is a human donor who was either an allogeneic HSCT recipient or a stem cell or donor lymphocyte infusion donor (not recorded which). It is not recorded whose cells these are; they may come from a transplant donor.

J is TRBJ1-5 and V is TRBV20-1, with 9 positions matching TRBD1. The ends lost 1 base at V and 7 bases at J; junction bases unmatched: 2. CDR3 length: 13 amino acids. CDR1 and CDR2 from the germline V gene are DFQATT and SNEGSKA (reference sequence). In DNA form, the CDR3 reads TGCAGTGCTAGAGGGGACAGGGAGCAGCCCCAGCATTTT. Translation: CSARGDREQPQHF.

This clonotype showed up just once. The gene calls are TRBV4-2 and TRBJ2-7, with D possibly being TRBD2 (5 bases). CDR1 is LGHNA, CDR2 YNFKEQ, per germline. CDR3 length: 16 amino acids. V dropped 3 bases and J dropped 5 bases, with 20 bases sitting between them. The CDR3, as DNA: TGTGCCAGCAGCCAGGGCCTGGCGGGCGCCCGGGACGAGCAGTACTTC. It is translated as CASSQGLAGARDEQYF.

This clonotype was picked up one time. The chain combines TRBV27 with TRBJ2-6; 11 bases map to TRBD1. Trimming at V came to 2 bases and at J to 2 bases, leaving 2 bases not matched to a gene. Germline V gene lookup returns CDR1 MNHEY and CDR2 SMNVEV (reference sequence). This CDR3 contains 17 residues. In DNA form, the CDR3 reads TGTGCCAGCAGTTTAGGACAGGGGGCGCCTGGGGCCAACGTCCTGACTTTC. Residues: CASSLGQGAPGANVLTF.

The table lists this clonotype with a few counts. V gene TRBV6-2 or TRBV6-3 combines with J gene TRBJ2-7; D perhaps matches TRBD2 (5 bases). This CDR3 is 15 amino acids long. CDR1 and CDR2 from the germline V gene are MNHEY and SVGEGT. The ends were cut back, 0 bases at V and 3 bases at J, with 12 bases in the middle. The CDR3 region has the DNA TGTGCCAGCAGTTACTCAAGGCGGGTCGACTACGAGCAGTACTTC. Protein: CASSYSRRVDYEQYF.

This clonotype has at least ten counts. The chain combines TRBV5-6 with TRBJ2-1, with D perhaps TRBD1 (5 bases). This CDR3 has 16 amino acids. V shed 5 bases and J shed 0 bases, with 15 bases lying between them. Germline V gives CDR1 SGHDT, CDR2 YYEEEE. The DNA of the CDR3 is TGTGCCAGCAGACGACTTGGGGCTAGCTCCTACAATGAGCAGTTCTTC. Protein: CASRRLGASSYNEQFF.

The chain is built from TRBV3-1 and TRBJ2-3, with unresolved D. The CDR3 length is 14 residues. The germline gives CDR1 LGHDT, CDR2 YNNKEL (reference sequence). V was clipped by 1 base and J by 6 bases, with 11 bases between them. CDR3 nucleotides: TGTGCCAGCAGCCAAGTTCCTTCTGTGGATACGCAGTATTTT. It translates to CASSQVPSVDTQYF.

This clonotype was seen more than once but under ten times. V and J are TRBV20-1 and TRBJ2-5, with 10 bases aligning to TRBD2. Germline V lookup: CDR1 DFQATT, CDR2 SNEGSKA (reference sequence). The V segment lost 8 bases and the J segment 5 bases; nucleotides outside the gene matches: 5. This CDR3 is built from 12 residues. The CDR3 is CSLLAGAETQYF. CDR3 DNA sequence: TGCAGTCTTCTAGCGGGGGCGGAGACCCAGTACTTC.

In this sample, this clonotype turned up many times. The V gene is TRBV12-3 or TRBV12-4, the J gene TRBJ1-1, with D uncertain. There are 13 residues in the CDR3. V shed 6 bases and J shed 2 bases, with 10 bases lying between them. The CDR3 here is CASSPPPNTEAFF. In DNA form, the CDR3 reads TGTGCCAGCAGCCCTCCCCCTAACACTGAAGCTTTCTTT.

The chain joins TRBV4-1 to TRBJ2-7; D might be TRBD2 (5 bases). The CDR3 length is 13 residues. The germline V gene has CDR1 MGHRA and CDR2 YSYEKL. V lost 3 bases and J 2 bases, leaving 8 bases between the germline ends. The CDR3 DNA sequence: TGCGCCAGCAGCCATCCCGGGACCTACGAGCAGTACTTC. Residues: CASSHPGTYEQYF.

This clonotype was seen a few times. The chain couples TRBV9 to TRBJ2-1; D unclear. V lost 0 bases, J lost 9 bases, and 10 bases lay in between. Per germline, CDR1 SGDLS and CDR2 YYNGEE. The CDR3 sequence is 13 residues long. The CDR3 is CASSVDQAREQFF. DNA of the CDR3: TGTGCCAGCAGCGTAGACCAGGCGCGTGAGCAGTTCTTC.

The CDR3 DNA follows: TGTGCCAGCAGTTCGGGTCCGAGAAACACAGATACGCAGTATTTT. Translating it yields CASSSGPRNTDTQYF. The chain uses TRBV12-3 or TRBV12-4 and TRBJ2-3; D not resolved. CDR3 size: 15 residues. The V end was cut by 4 bases, the J end by 2 bases, with 13 bases between.

This clonotype showed up just a few times. This chain joins TRBV3-1 and TRBJ1-3; no definite D call. This CDR3 has 15 residues. CDR1 is LGHDT and CDR2 is YNNKEL in the germline V gene (reference sequence). V gave up 2 bases and J gave up 0 bases, with 8 bases separating them. Here the CDR3 DNA reads TGTGCCAGCAGCCAAAGTACCTTCTCTGGAAACACCATATATTTT. This translates into CASSQSTFSGNTIYF. Complete variable domain (other parts from reference TRBV3-1 and TRBJ1-3): DTAVSQTPKYLVTQMGNDKSIKCEQNLGHDTMYWYKQDSKKFLKIMFSYNNKELIINETVPNRFSPKSPDKAHLNLHINSLELGDSAVYFCASSQSTFSGNTIYFGEGSWLTVV.

This clonotype was seen a few times. V and J are TRBV5-6 and TRBJ1-1; D gene unclear. V lost 4 bases to trimming and J lost 4 bases, with 11 bases between them. Germline V gene sequence: CDR1 SGHDT, CDR2 YYEEEE. The CDR3 contains 13 residues. CDR3 in amino acids: CASSPAGPTEAFF. In DNA, the CDR3 is TGTGCCAGCAGCCCGGCCGGTCCCACTGAAGCTTTCTTT.

This clonotype was detected only a few times. The chain joins TRBV20-1 to TRBJ1-3; 8 bases match TRBD1. CDR1 and CDR2 from the germline V gene are DFQATT and SNEGSKA (reference sequence). This CDR3 contains 12 residues. After removal of 6 bases from V and 6 bases from J, the junction contained 4 bases not matched to a gene. The CDR3 here is CSAGTGENTIYF. CDR3 DNA: TGCAGTGCCGGGACAGGCGAAAACACCATATATTTT.

This clonotype was counted between two and nine times. This rearrangement joins TRBV6-5 to TRBJ1-1, with a possible D match to TRBD1 (5 bases). The CDR3 covers 18 residues. Per the germline V gene, CDR1 is MNHEY and CDR2 is SVGAGI. V was clipped by 0 bases and J by 3 bases, with 20 bases between them. The CDR3: CASSYSTLRAGEDTEAFF. CDR3 nucleotide sequence: TGTGCCAGCAGTTACTCGACGCTCAGGGCTGGTGAGGACACTGAAGCTTTCTTT.

The table lists this clonotype with many counts. The chain links TRBV6-1 to TRBJ2-1; TRBD2 agrees at 7 bases. Germline-derived CDR1 and CDR2 are MNHNS and SASEGT. J was trimmed by 3 bases and V by 6 bases; bases with no gene match: 14. The CDR3 is made up of 17 amino acids. CDR3 in DNA: TGTGCCAGCAGCCCTAGGGGAGGGAGGTGGGGCTACAATGAGCAGTTCTTC. The encoded protein is CASSPRGGRWGYNEQFF.

This clonotype has more than one count but fewer than ten. This chain links TRBV9 with TRBJ2-1; 9 positions agree with TRBD2. J gave up 4 bases and V 3 bases, and 8 bases lay outside the gene matches. The CDR3 sequence is 16 residues long. Germline CDR1 is SGDLS and CDR2 is YYNGEE. The CDR3 bases are TGTGCCAGCAGCGCGAGTCTAGCGGGGATATACAATGAGCAGTTCTTC. Its protein product is CASSASLAGIYNEQFF.

The chain is built from TRBV7-3 and TRBJ2-2; 10 bases are a match to TRBD2. This CDR3 has 19 amino acids. J lost 0 bases, V lost 3 bases, and 10 bases had no gene match. Germline lookup yields CDR1 SGHTA and CDR2 FQGTGA. This CDR3 reads CASSLISGGKNPNTGELFF. The CDR3 DNA follows: TGTGCCAGCAGCTTGATTAGCGGGGGGAAAAATCCGAACACCGGGGAGCTGTTTTTT. The full variable domain, its missing parts supplied by reference TRBV7-3 and TRBJ2-2, is GAGVSQTPSNKVTEKGKYVELRCDPISGHTALYWYRQSLGQGPEFLIYFQGTGAADDSGLPNDRFFAVRPEGSVSTLKIQRTERGDSAVYLCASSLISGGKNPNTGELFFGEGSRLTVL.

This clonotype has just a few counts. The chain uses TRBV5-1 and TRBJ1-3; 7 bases align to TRBD1. CDR3 length: 17 residues. The V segment lost 4 bases and the J segment 1 base; nucleotides outside the gene matches: 11. Per the germline V gene, CDR1 is SGHRS and CDR2 is YFSETQ. CDR3: CASSGMNGQASGNTIYF. The CDR3 nucleotides are TGCGCCAGCAGCGGAATGAACGGACAGGCTTCTGGAAACACCATATATTTT.

This chain links TRBV20-1 with TRBJ2-2; unclear D gene. V was cut by 0 bases and J by 0 bases, with 11 bases left in between. Germline CDR1 reads DFQATT; CDR2 reads SNEGSKA (reference sequence). The CDR3 is 16 amino acids. CDR3 sequence: CSARERRFSNTGELFF. CDR3 bases: TGCAGTGCTAGAGAGAGGAGATTCTCGAACACCGGGGAGCTGTTTTTT.

This clonotype appeared a few times. The gene calls are TRBV5-1 and TRBJ1-2; no definite D call. The CDR3 is made up of 13 amino acids. Germline values: CDR1 SGHRS, CDR2 YFSETQ. Trimming took off 4 bases at V and 8 bases at J, with 15 bases between the two ends. The CDR3 nucleotides read TGCGCCAGCAGCCTGGGGTATAGTTCCGGCTACACCTTC. This sequence encodes CASSLGYSSGYTF.

The table lists this clonotype with a few counts. V and J are TRBV7-9 and TRBJ1-2; TRBD1 matches at 7 bases. The CDR3 has 14 residues. The J segment lost 8 bases and the V segment lost 3 bases, leaving 9 bases of the junction unmatched. The germline V gene has CDR1 SEHNR and CDR2 FQNEAQ (reference sequence). CDR3: CASSFPGQLRGYTF. The DNA of the CDR3 is TGTGCCAGCAGCTTCCCGGGACAGTTGAGGGGCTACACCTTC. Supplemented by reference TRBV7-9 and TRBJ1-2, the full variable domain reads DTGVSQNPRHKITKRGQNVTFRCDPISEHNRLYWYRQTLGQGPEFLTYFQNEAQLEKSRLLSDRFSAERPKGSFSTLEIQRTEQGDSAMYLCASSFPGQLRGYTFGSGTRLTVV.

The V and J genes are TRBV28 and TRBJ1-2; maybe TRBD1 (5 bases). V lost 7 bases to trimming and J lost 1 base, with 16 bases between them. CDR3 size: 15 residues. CDR1 and CDR2 (germline): MDHEN, SYDVKM. The CDR3 DNA reads as TGTGCCAGCACCCTCGGCGGGGGTTTTAACTATGGCTACACCTTC. It translates to CASTLGGGFNYGYTF.

This clonotype was seen only a few times. The chain uses TRBV20-1 and TRBJ2-1, with 10 bases identical to TRBD2. This CDR3 contains 15 residues. J lost 5 bases, V lost 4 bases, and 8 bases had no gene match. Germline lookup yields CDR1 DFQATT and CDR2 SNEGSKA (reference sequence). This chain's CDR3 is CSAILLAGYNNEQFF. The CDR3 region has the DNA TGCAGTGCTATTCTACTAGCGGGATATAACAATGAGCAGTTCTTC.

J is TRBJ2-7 and V is TRBV19, with 7 bases identical to TRBD1. The CDR3 is 14 amino acids. The trim removed 6 bases at V and 0 bases at J, leaving 5 bases unmatched. Germline V gives CDR1 LNHDA, CDR2 SQIVND (reference sequence). CDR3 DNA: TGTGCCAGTAGACTCACAGGGGCCTCCTACGAGCAGTACTTC. It specifies CASRLTGASYEQYF.